These 9 T cell receptor beta chains were all obtained from the same sample, sequenced in a study of blood T cell repertoires in COVID-19. Some clones are missing from TCRdb's copy, which holds only in-frame ones; the method was immunoSEQ multiplex PCR. The sample lists approximately 150,000 clones, 70% to 90% occurring once. The specimen was peripheral blood. The receptor source for this set is a woman aged 50 to 60 with COVID-19, enrolled during active disease.

This chain uses TRBV6-6 with TRBJ2-7, with D possibly being TRBD1 (5 bases). The V gene lost 5 bases and the J gene lost 4 bases, with 21 bases spanning the gap. Germline V gene data show CDR1 as MNHNY and CDR2 as SVGAGI (reference sequence). The CDR3 is made up of 16 amino acids. DNA of the CDR3: TGTGCCAGCAGTCGTCTCCAGGGTTCGGTCGTTTACGAGCAGTACTTC. Protein: CASSRLQGSVVYEQYF.

The chain uses TRBV25-1 and TRBJ2-3, with 7 bases identical to TRBD2. From germline, CDR1 is MGHDK and CDR2 SYGVNS. This CDR3 has 15 residues. The V gene end was trimmed by 3 bases and the J gene end by 4 bases; junction bases not matched to a gene: 7. In DNA, the CDR3 is TGTGCCAGCAGTGACCCGACTAGCCGGGCAGATACGCAGTATTTT. Residues: CASSDPTSRADTQYF.

The chain has TRBV5-6 and TRBJ1-6; 9 nucleotides agree with TRBD1. Germline V CDR1 and CDR2: SGHDT, YYEEEE. After removal of 5 bases from V and 7 bases from J, the junction contained 10 bases not matched to a gene. This CDR3 has 16 residues. Here the CDR3 DNA reads TGTGCCAGCAGTATGGGCTTAGGACAGGGGAATTCACCCCTCCACTTT. Amino acid sequence: CASSMGLGQGNSPLHF.

The V gene is TRBV7-9, the J gene TRBJ2-2; D is unresolved. This CDR3 spans 15 amino acids. Germline-derived CDR1 and CDR2 are SEHNR and FQNEAQ (reference sequence). V dropped 2 bases and J dropped 5 bases, with 12 bases sitting between them. CDR3 nucleotide sequence: TGTGCCAGCAGCTTATCTTCAATCCAGACCGGGGAGCTGTTTTTT. Translation gives CASSLSSIQTGELFF.

The V call is TRBV4-1, the J call TRBJ2-3; possible D gene TRBD1, 6 bases. The germline V gene encodes CDR1 MGHRA and CDR2 YSYEKL. The CDR3 length is 15 residues. Between the trimmed V and J ends, which lost 1 base and 1 base, there was a span of 9 bases. The CDR3, as DNA: TGCGCCAGCAGCCAAGTGGCAGGGGGCACAGATACGCAGTATTTT. It specifies CASSQVAGGTDTQYF.

This chain uses TRBV7-2 with TRBJ1-5; TRBD1 agrees at 7 bases. Germline lookup yields CDR1 SGHTA and CDR2 FQGNSA. V trimming: 5 bases; J trimming: 4 bases; junction bases outside the gene matches: 5. The length of the CDR3 is 14 residues. Written as DNA, the CDR3 is TGTGCCAGCAGCCTTGGGACAGCGAATCAGCCCCAGCATTTT. Residues: CASSLGTANQPQHF.

The genes are TRBV9 and TRBJ2-1; 7 bases line up with TRBD2. J lost 5 bases, V lost 0 bases, and 8 bases had no gene match. The CDR3 extends over 16 amino acids. The germline V gene has CDR1 SGDLS and CDR2 YYNGEE. In nucleotides, the CDR3 is TGTGCCAGCAGCGTAGGCATGACTAGCAAACACAATGAGCAGTTCTTC. Translation: CASSVGMTSKHNEQFF.

The DNA of the CDR3 is TGTGCCAGCAGCCAAGCCTATGAGACTAACTATGGCTACACCTTC. Translating gives CASSQAYETNYGYTF. The chain uses TRBV3-1 (or the pseudogene TRBV3-2) and TRBJ1-2; D is unclear. Trimming stripped 1 base from V and 0 bases from J, with 9 bases between. This CDR3 is built from 15 residues. The V gene's germline CDR1 is LGHDT and CDR2 YNNKEL (reference sequence).

The CDR3 is CASSETRVLGYTF. Here the CDR3 DNA reads TGTGCCAGCAGCGAAACCAGGGTTCTCGGCTACACCTTC. The rearrangement uses TRBV2 and TRBJ1-2; D may be TRBD1 (5 bases). Germline V gene lookup returns CDR1 SNHLY and CDR2 FYNNEI. The CDR3 has 13 amino acids. The V end lost 6 bases, the J end lost 8 bases, and 16 bases lay between the germline ends.